The 28 T cell receptor beta chains below were found in one sample sequenced in a study of blood T cell repertoires in COVID-19. Produced via immunoSEQ multiplex PCR; TCRdb's table is partial and in-frame only. The sample yields roughly 220,000 clones, 80% to 85% seen once. The sample was peripheral blood. The receptors originated from a woman aged 25 to 39 who had recovered from COVID-19.

The chain carries TRBV7-2 and TRBJ1-2; a possible D gene is TRBD1 (6 bases). The CDR3 is 13 amino acids. V dropped 5 bases and J dropped 3 bases, with 10 bases sitting between them. The germline V gene has CDR1 SGHTA and CDR2 FQGNSA. The CDR3 nucleotides are TGTGCCAGCAGCAGGACAGAACACTATGGCTACACCTTC. Translating it yields CASSRTEHYGYTF.

The chain combines TRBV12-3 or TRBV12-4 with TRBJ1-5; D call uncertain. Trimming left V 3 bases short and J 5 bases short, with 5 bases between. The length of the CDR3 is 12 residues. The CDR3 coding sequence is TGTGCCAGCAGTTTCAGCGATCAGCCCCAGCATTTT. Residues: CASSFSDQPQHF.

V usage is TRBV27 and J usage is TRBJ1-1; perhaps TRBD1 as D (5 bases). Germline V gene sequence: CDR1 MNHEY, CDR2 SMNVEV (reference sequence). V lost 5 bases to trimming and J lost 8 bases, with 21 bases between them. The CDR3 length is 15 residues. DNA of the CDR3: TGTGCCAGCAGTCTTCTGAGTCAGGGAACTGGAGAAGCTTTCTTT. Residues: CASSLLSQGTGEAFF.

V is TRBV27 and J is TRBJ2-3, with D possibly being TRBD1 (6 bases). V lost 5 bases, J lost 8 bases, and 17 bases lay in between. Germline V gives CDR1 MNHEY, CDR2 SMNVEV (reference sequence). The length of the CDR3 is 14 residues. The CDR3 coding sequence is TGTGCCAGCAGTCCAGGGGCGCGGGCGGGTACGCAGTATTTT. Amino acid sequence: CASSPGARAGTQYF.

The chain employs TRBV28 and TRBJ2-2, with a weak D call TRBD2 (6 bases). Germline loops: CDR1 MDHEN, CDR2 SYDVKM. The CDR3 length is 16 residues. V was cut by 5 bases and J by 1 base, with 14 bases left in between. CDR3 protein: CASSLSLALNTGELFF. CDR3 DNA sequence: TGTGCCAGCAGTCTCTCCCTAGCGCTGAACACCGGGGAGCTGTTTTTT.

This chain uses TRBV4-2 with TRBJ1-3, with a tentative D call TRBD1 (6 bases). Germline V gene sequence: CDR1 LGHNA, CDR2 YNFKEQ. The CDR3 totals 17 residues. V was clipped by 4 bases and J by 3 bases, with 19 bases between them. The CDR3 spells CASSRLVGGAVGNTIYF. The CDR3 bases are TGTGCCAGCAGCCGACTCGTAGGGGGGGCGGTTGGAAACACCATATATTTT.

This clone was picked up a small number of times. The chain is built from TRBV6-1 and TRBJ1-5; 8 bases match TRBD1. V gave up 1 base and J gave up 3 bases; unmatched junction bases: 11. The CDR3 is 18 residues long. The V gene's germline CDR1 is MNHNS and CDR2 SASEGT. The CDR3 DNA follows: TGTGCCAGCAGTGAAGTATGGGGGCCGGGACAGGTCAATCAGCCCCAGCATTTT. Its protein product is CASSEVWGPGQVNQPQHF.

The CDR3 region is CAWGASSYNEQFF. The CDR3 DNA sequence: TGTGCCTGGGGGGCTAGCTCCTACAATGAGCAGTTCTTC. The V call is TRBV30, the J call TRBJ2-1; D may be TRBD1 (5 bases). Germline V gene lookup returns CDR1 GTSNPN and CDR2 SVGIG (reference sequence). This CDR3 comprises 13 residues. Between the trimmed V and J ends, which lost 5 bases and 0 bases, there was a span of 8 bases.

This rearrangement joins TRBV28 to TRBJ1-6; D may be TRBD1 (6 bases). V lost 7 bases, J lost 6 bases, and 13 bases lay in between. The CDR3 is 14 residues long. Germline-derived CDR1 and CDR2 are MDHEN and SYDVKM. The CDR3 nucleotides read TGTGCCAGCAATACGGACAGTTTTAATTCACCCCTCCACTTT. The encoded protein is CASNTDSFNSPLHF.

The chain links TRBV27 to TRBJ2-1, with 13 bases aligning to TRBD2. V was clipped by 7 bases and J by 8 bases; unmatched bases: 5. The CDR3 runs to 14 residues. CDR1 and CDR2 from the germline V gene are MNHEY and SMNVEV (reference sequence). This chain's CDR3 is CASTGLAGAHEQFF. CDR3 sequence (DNA): TGTGCCAGCACAGGACTAGCGGGAGCTCATGAGCAGTTCTTC.

V and J are TRBV7-9 and TRBJ1-1; D is ambiguous. CDR1 SEHNR and CDR2 FQNEAQ come from the germline V gene (reference sequence). Trimming shortened V by 5 bases and J by 1 base, and 8 bases separated the two germline ends. There are 13 residues in the CDR3. CDR3 bases: TGTGCCAGCAGCCAAACAGCGAACACTGAAGCTTTCTTT. Translating gives CASSQTANTEAFF.

The chain is built from TRBV7-3 and TRBJ2-1, with 10 bases matching TRBD2. J was trimmed by 12 bases and V by 5 bases; bases with no gene match: 7. This CDR3 comprises 13 residues. CDR1 is SGHTA and CDR2 is FQGTGA in the germline V gene. CDR3 DNA: TGTGCCAGCAGCCCCTCCGGACTAGCGGTGCAGTTCTTC. This translates into CASSPSGLAVQFF.

The chain has TRBV24-1 and TRBJ2-1, with 10 bases fitting TRBD1. The CDR3 loop spans 14 amino acids. From germline, CDR1 is KGHDR and CDR2 SFDVKD. With V trimmed by 10 bases and J by 4 bases, 6 bases remained unmatched. The DNA for the CDR3 is TGTGCCACTCGTGGGGGACAGGGGTACAATGAGCAGTTCTTC. This codes for CATRGGQGYNEQFF.

The genes are TRBV5-1 and TRBJ2-3, with 7 nucleotides matching TRBD2. Germline CDR1 SGHRS, CDR2 YFSETQ. CDR3 length: 14 residues. J lost 5 bases, V lost 6 bases, and 9 bases had no gene match. In DNA form, the CDR3 reads TGCGCCAGCACAGGGCGGGAGATGGGAGATACGCAGTATTTT. Residues: CASTGREMGDTQYF. Full variable domain (remainder filled in from reference TRBV5-1 and TRBJ2-3): KAGVTQTPRYLIKTRGQQVTLSCSPISGHRSVSWYQQTPGQGLQFLFEYFSETQRNKGNFPGRFSGRQFSNSRSEMNVSTLELGDSALYLCASTGREMGDTQYFGPGTRLTVL.

The V call is TRBV7-2, the J call TRBJ2-7, with TRBD1 as a possible D gene (6 bases). This CDR3 has 18 amino acids. CDR1 and CDR2 (germline): SGHTA, FQGNSA. V lost 1 base, J lost 0 bases, and 19 bases lay in between. This CDR3 reads CASSLDGWGQGTSYEQYF. CDR3 coding DNA: TGTGCCAGCAGCTTAGATGGGTGGGGGCAGGGGACCTCCTACGAGCAGTACTTC.

This clone was detected once. This sequence joins TRBV6-5 and TRBJ2-1; TRBD1 matches 7 bases. V shed 7 bases and J 7 bases; nucleotides not matched to a gene: 10. The CDR3 consists of 14 residues. Germline V CDR1 and CDR2: MNHEY, SVGAGI. DNA of the CDR3: TGTGCCAGCATCGGGACAGTCGGCGAGAATGAGCAGTTCTTC. This sequence encodes CASIGTVGENEQFF.

This rearrangement joins TRBV20-1 to TRBJ2-3, with 10 positions matching TRBD1. The V segment lost 3 bases and the J segment 9 bases; nucleotides outside the gene matches: 0. Germline V gene lookup returns CDR1 DFQATT and CDR2 SNEGSKA (reference sequence). The CDR3 consists of 11 residues. CDR3 sequence reads: CSARTGGTQYF. The CDR3 nucleotides read TGCAGTGCTAGGACAGGGGGCACGCAGTATTTT.

The V call is TRBV11-2, the J call TRBJ2-7, with 8 positions matching TRBD2. The CDR3 is 15 amino acids. Germline V gives CDR1 SGHAT, CDR2 FQNNGV. J lost 10 bases, V lost 5 bases, and 16 bases had no gene match. This chain's CDR3 is CASSLGPGRAAAQYF. The DNA of the CDR3 is TGTGCCAGCAGCCTAGGACCCGGGAGGGCTGCCGCTCAGTACTTC.

The V call is TRBV25-1, the J call TRBJ1-6; D is perhaps TRBD1 (5 bases). CDR1 is MGHDK, CDR2 SYGVNS, per germline. V shed 0 bases and J shed 8 bases, with 17 bases lying between them. CDR3 length: 17 amino acids. The CDR3 DNA follows: TGTGCCAGCAGTGAATATTTCCAGGGTGAAGGGTATTCACCCCTCCACTTT. The encoded protein is CASSEYFQGEGYSPLHF.

This clone has more than one count but fewer than ten. This sequence joins TRBV6-4 and TRBJ1-2; D is unresolved. The length of the CDR3 is 14 residues. V shed 7 bases and J shed 2 bases, with 14 bases lying between them. The germline gives CDR1 MRHNA, CDR2 SNTAGT. CDR3 sequence (DNA): TGTGCCAGCATTAACAGCCAGAAGAACTATGGCTACACCTTC. It is translated as CASINSQKNYGYTF.

The V call is TRBV20-1, the J call TRBJ2-7, with 8 bases aligning to TRBD2. Germline CDR1 reads DFQATT; CDR2 reads SNEGSKA (reference sequence). The ends lost 7 bases at V and 3 bases at J; junction bases unmatched: 2. The length of the CDR3 is 11 residues. The CDR3 here is CSVSGVYEQYF. In DNA form, the CDR3 reads TGCAGTGTTAGCGGGGTCTACGAGCAGTACTTC.

The J gene is TRBJ2-1, the V gene TRBV4-1, with 12 bases matching TRBD2. The CDR3 is made up of 15 amino acids. CDR1 and CDR2 from the germline V gene are MGHRA and YSYEKL. V was pared by 4 bases and J by 15 bases, with 13 bases of the junction left unmatched. The chain's CDR3 is CASSPTPGLAGDTFF. For the CDR3, the DNA is TGCGCCAGCAGCCCCACTCCGGGACTAGCGGGTGATACGTTCTTC.

The table lists this clone with a few counts. This chain connects TRBV10-3 to TRBJ1-5; D gene ambiguous. V was pared by 2 bases and J by 2 bases, with 7 bases between. The germline V gene has CDR1 ENHRY and CDR2 SYGVKD. The CDR3 is made up of 14 amino acids. CDR3 region: CAISEGRGNQPQHF. The CDR3 coding sequence is TGTGCCATCAGTGAGGGCCGGGGCAATCAGCCCCAGCATTTT.

V is TRBV9 and J is TRBJ2-1; 10 bases align to TRBD1. The CDR3 totals 16 residues. V dropped 2 bases and J dropped 5; count of bases not matched to a gene: 7. CDR1 is SGDLS, CDR2 YYNGEE, per germline. The CDR3 DNA sequence: TGTGCCAGCAGCGTGGCCGGGACAGGGGCGAACAATGAGCAGTTCTTC. It codes for CASSVAGTGANNEQFF.

This chain connects TRBV27 to TRBJ2-7; D may be TRBD2 (6 bases). The germline V gene has CDR1 MNHEY and CDR2 SMNVEV (reference sequence). CDR3 length: 15 amino acids. V was clipped by 2 bases and J by 2 bases, with 13 bases between them. CDR3 coding DNA: TGTGCCAGCAGTTTAGGACGGGGAGGACCCTACGAGCAGTACTTC. Translated: CASSLGRGGPYEQYF.

The chain joins TRBV30 to TRBJ1-2, with D unclear. Per the germline V gene, CDR1 is GTSNPN and CDR2 is SVGIG (reference sequence). V lost 0 bases, J lost 4 bases, and 6 bases lay in between. The CDR3 runs 12 residues. This CDR3 reads CAWSVLFYGYTF. The DNA for the CDR3 is TGTGCCTGGAGTGTACTCTTCTATGGCTACACCTTC.

The count of this clone is one. V gene TRBV19 combines with J gene TRBJ2-1; 7 bases fit TRBD2. After removal of 8 bases from V and 15 bases from J, the junction contained 13 bases not matched to a gene. This CDR3 is 12 amino acids long. CDR1 is LNHDA and CDR2 is SQIVND in the germline V gene (reference sequence). CDR3 DNA: TGTGCCAGTGCCTACGCGGGAGCCCGGCGGTTCTTC. Its translation is CASAYAGARRFF.

The J gene is TRBJ2-2, the V gene TRBV5-1, with 8 bases aligning to TRBD1. CDR3 length: 16 amino acids. V shed 6 bases, J shed 0 bases, and the junction held 7 bases outside the gene matches. From germline, CDR1 is SGHRS and CDR2 YFSETQ. Here the CDR3 reads CASNRGAGTNTGELFF. In DNA form, the CDR3 reads TGCGCCAGCAACAGGGGGGCCGGCACGAACACCGGGGAGCTGTTTTTT.